This T cell receptor beta chain was sequenced during a study of technical replicates of blood from several donors. Produced via immunoSEQ multiplex PCR; TCRdb's table is partial and in-frame only. Among about 90,000 clones listed, over 90% were seen once. Sequenced material: T cells isolated from PBMCs. The sequence came from a human donor in good health.

This chain's CDR3 is CASSQNQGSGNTIYF. The CDR3 DNA sequence: TGCGCCAGCAGCCAGAATCAGGGGTCTGGAAACACCATATATTTT. This chain links TRBV4-1 with TRBJ1-3; D possibly corresponds to TRBD1 (6 bases). Per germline, CDR1 MGHRA and CDR2 YSYEKL. Trimming stripped 3 bases from V and 1 base from J, with 10 bases between. This CDR3 is built from 15 residues.